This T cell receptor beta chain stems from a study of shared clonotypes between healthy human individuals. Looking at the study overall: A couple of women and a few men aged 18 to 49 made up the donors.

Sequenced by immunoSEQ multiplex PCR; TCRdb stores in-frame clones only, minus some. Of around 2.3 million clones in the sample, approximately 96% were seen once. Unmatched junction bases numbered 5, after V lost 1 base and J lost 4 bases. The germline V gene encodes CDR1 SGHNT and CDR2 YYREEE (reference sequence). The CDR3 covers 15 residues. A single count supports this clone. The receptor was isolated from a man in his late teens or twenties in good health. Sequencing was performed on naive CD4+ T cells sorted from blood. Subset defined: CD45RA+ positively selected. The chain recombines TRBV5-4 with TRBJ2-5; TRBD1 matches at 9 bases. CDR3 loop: CASSLTGGAGETQYF. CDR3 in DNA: TGTGCCAGCAGCTTGACAGGGGGCGCGGGAGAGACCCAGTACTTC.